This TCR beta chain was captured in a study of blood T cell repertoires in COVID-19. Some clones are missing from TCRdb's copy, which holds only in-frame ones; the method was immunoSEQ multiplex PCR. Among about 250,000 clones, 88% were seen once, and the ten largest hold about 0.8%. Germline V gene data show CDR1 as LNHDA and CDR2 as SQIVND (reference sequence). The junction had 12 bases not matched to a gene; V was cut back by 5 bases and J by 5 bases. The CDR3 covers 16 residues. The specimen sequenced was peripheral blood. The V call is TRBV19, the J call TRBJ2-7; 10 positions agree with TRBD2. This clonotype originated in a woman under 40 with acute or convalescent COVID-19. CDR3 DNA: TGTGCCAGTAGTCGGGGTAGCGGGAGGACGAGGGACGAGCAGTACTTC. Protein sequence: CASSRGSGRTRDEQYF.